Below, 13 T cell receptor beta chains from the same sample are listed, as sequenced in a study of PD-1 blockade in classical Hodgkin lymphoma. TCRdb keeps only in-frame clones here, not all; method: immunoSEQ multiplex PCR. The sample includes about 13,000 clones, approximately 90% of them seen just once. Each and every patient relapsed after autologous stem cell transplantation, and patients got differing brentuximab vedotin exposure. Sequencing used peripheral blood mononuclear cells (PBMCs), obtained at baseline. Receptors were obtained from a human donor with classical Hodgkin lymphoma.

V is TRBV4-2 and J is TRBJ2-3; 9 bases are shared with TRBD2. The trim removed 3 bases at V and 2 bases at J, leaving 9 bases unmatched. Looked up from germline, CDR1 is LGHNA and CDR2 is YNFKEQ. CDR3 size: 17 residues. The CDR3: CASSQRLAGLTTDTQYF. The CDR3 DNA follows: TGTGCCAGCAGCCAGAGGCTAGCGGGATTGACCACAGATACGCAGTATTTT.

The count of this clone is one. The chain is built from TRBV6-5 and TRBJ2-2; maybe TRBD2 (5 bases). V was trimmed by 8 bases and J by 6 bases, leaving 16 bases between them. Germline CDR1 MNHEY, CDR2 SVGAGI. The CDR3 extends over 14 amino acids. The CDR3 region is CASSKAGLSGELFF. In DNA form, the CDR3 reads TGTGCCAGCTCAAAGGCAGGACTGTCCGGGGAGCTGTTTTTT.

Note on this clone: One end of the junction fails to match germline, which may point to a read error. V gene TRBV2 combines with J gene TRBJ1-2; a possible D gene is TRBD1 (5 bases). Germline CDR1 is SNHLY and CDR2 is FYNNEI. The CDR3 runs 14 residues. The CDR3 loop reads CAGSFRAGNYGYTF. The CDR3 DNA is TGTGCCGGCAGCTTCAGGGCTGGGAACTATGGCTACACCTTC.

V gene TRBV19 combines with J gene TRBJ2-3; a weak D match, TRBD1 (5 bases). Germline lookup yields CDR1 LNHDA and CDR2 SQIVND (reference sequence). The CDR3 runs 16 residues. The CDR3 protein is CAPSRKDREQPDTQYF. CDR3 nucleotides: TGTGCGCCATCCCGGAAAGACAGAGAACAACCCGATACGCAGTATTTT.

The chain joins TRBV30 to TRBJ1-6; D ambiguous. Per the germline V gene, CDR1 is GTSNPN and CDR2 is SVGIG (reference sequence). Trimming pared 0 bases from V and 6 bases from J, leaving 9 bases between. The CDR3 totals 14 residues. The CDR3: CAWSVRTVNSPLHF. As DNA, the CDR3 is TGTGCCTGGAGTGTACGAACAGTTAATTCACCCCTCCACTTT. The full variable domain, in which reference TRBV30 and TRBJ1-6 provide the parts outside the CDR3, is SQTIHQWPATLVQPVGSPLSLECTVEGTSNPNLYWYRQAAGRGLQLLFYSVGIGQISSEVPQNLSASRPQDRQFILSSKKLLLSDSGFYLCAWSVRTVNSPLHFGNGTRLTVT.

V gene TRBV25-1 combines with J gene TRBJ2-7; D ambiguous. This CDR3 contains 11 residues. Looked up from germline, CDR1 is MGHDK and CDR2 is SYGVNS. Trimming took 6 bases from V and 5 from J, leaving 8 bases between them. CDR3 protein: CASRDEDEQYF. The CDR3 DNA is TGTGCCAGCAGAGACGAGGACGAGCAGTACTTC.

The chain links TRBV6-1 to TRBJ2-3; the D gene is possibly TRBD1 (5 bases). Germline V lookup: CDR1 MNHNS, CDR2 SASEGT. V shed 8 bases and J shed 2 bases, with 14 bases lying between them. The CDR3 is 14 residues long. CDR3 sequence: CASPNGALTDTQYF. The CDR3, as DNA: TGTGCCAGCCCCAATGGGGCTCTCACAGATACGCAGTATTTT.

This chain joins TRBV29-1 and TRBJ2-5; the D is unclear. Germline V lookup: CDR1 SQVTM, CDR2 ANQGSEA. V lost 4 bases and J lost 5, with 8 bases in between. The CDR3 consists of 11 residues. In DNA form, the CDR3 reads TGCAGCGTTGGCCGGGCTGAGACCCAGTACTTC. This encodes CSVGRAETQYF.

V is TRBV27 and J is TRBJ2-2, with 7 bases matching TRBD1. Germline assignment: CDR1 MNHEY and CDR2 SMNVEV (reference sequence). CDR3 size: 16 residues. With 4 bases clipped from V and 1 base from J, the junction kept 6 bases outside the gene matches. CDR3 in amino acids: CASSWDPGGNTGELFF. CDR3 DNA sequence: TGTGCCAGCAGTTGGGACCCAGGGGGGAACACCGGGGAGCTGTTTTTT.

This chain links TRBV28 with TRBJ1-1; the match to TRBD1 covers 8 bases. Germline V gives CDR1 MDHEN, CDR2 SYDVKM. The CDR3 length is 15 residues. The V and J ends lost 7 bases and 8 bases, in that order; junction bases with no gene match: 15. Here the CDR3 reads CASTMTGQGKSEAFF. The CDR3 DNA reads TGTGCCAGCACTATGACAGGACAGGGAAAGTCAGAAGCTTTCTTT.

The chain employs TRBV13 and TRBJ2-5; D possibly corresponds to TRBD2 (6 bases). The V end lost 5 bases, the J end lost 5 bases, and 9 bases lay between the germline ends. The germline V gene has CDR1 PRHDT and CDR2 FYEKMQ (reference sequence). This CDR3 comprises 12 residues. CDR3 protein: CASSKEGETQYF. The CDR3 DNA follows: TGTGCCAGCAGCAAGGAGGGGGAGACCCAGTACTTC. Based on the CDR3 plus reference TRBV13 and TRBJ2-5, the full variable domain is AAGVIQSPRHLIKEKRETATLKCYPIPRHDTVYWYQQGPGQDPQFLISFYEKMQSDKGSIPDRFSAQQFSDYHSELNMSSLELGDSALYFCASSKEGETQYFGPGTRLLVL.

The gene calls are TRBV29-1 and TRBJ2-1; perhaps TRBD2 as D (6 bases). The CDR3 is 11 amino acids. Per the germline V gene, CDR1 is SQVTM and CDR2 is ANQGSEA. Trimming pared 6 bases from V and 6 bases from J, leaving 9 bases between. The CDR3 is CSVGTSNEQFF. In DNA form, the CDR3 reads TGCAGCGTGGGGACTTCCAATGAGCAGTTCTTC.

The chain has TRBV27 and TRBJ2-2; 12 bases line up with TRBD1. The CDR3 runs 16 residues. Per the germline V gene, CDR1 is MNHEY and CDR2 is SMNVEV (reference sequence). Trimming removed 6 bases from V and 4 bases from J; junction bases left unmatched: 6. DNA for the CDR3: TGTGCCAGCAGCCCCGGGACAGGGGGCGTCACCGGGGAGCTGTTTTTT. This gives the protein CASSPGTGGVTGELFF.